This T cell receptor beta chain comes out of a study of Ad26.COV2.S vaccination and SARS-CoV-2 variants. Turning to the study itself: The donor belonged to the COV1001 Ad26.COV2.S trial arm.

Clones were read by immunoSEQ multiplex PCR, and TCRdb kept only the in-frame ones, dropping some. This table holds some 410,000 clones, around 92% found once. CDR1 is SGHTA and CDR2 is FQGNSA in the germline V gene. Trimming stripped 2 bases from V and 4 bases from J, with 12 bases between. CDR3 length equals 15 residues. Treatment denoted: roughly 20 received Ad26.COV2.S at low or high dose, single or two shots; roughly five received placebo; per-sample allocation not given. On day 63 after the first injection, vaccine and placebo recipients gave samples. The donor's status was that of an adult aged 18-55 years in Boston.

The sequence was collected from a person aged 18-60 years who received the Ad26.COV2.S COVID-19 vaccine or a placebo. The genes are TRBV7-2 and TRBJ2-1; the D is unclear. The sample in question was peripheral blood, obtained in a trial of Ad26.COV2.S vaccine versus placebo. CDR3 nucleotide sequence: TGTGCCAGCAGCTTATCTAGTCGTCAGTACAATGAGCAGTTCTTC. The encoded protein is CASSLSSRQYNEQFF.